Following are 21 T cell receptor beta chains from one sample sequenced in a study of identical twins (dated by TCRdb to about 2016). Receptors were amplified or captured by 5' RACE. The sequencer listed for this sample is Illumina HiSeq 2000. The public reads were reanalyzed by TCRdb: fastp trimming at Q25, MiXCR alignment, in-frame beta chains only. Under each unique CDR3 protein, matching rows form one entry showing the most common genes and DNA. This sample has around 200,000 distinct CDR3 sequences in its table, and over 8% of those were observed once. The ten top clones hold 4% to 6% of the sample. Sequenced input: memory (CD45RO+) T cells sorted from blood. The sample's cell subset or site label is to be understood as: CD45RO+ enriched T cells. The source of these receptors is a woman between 18 and 29 years old in good health.

This clonotype occurred many times. The chain recombines TRBV6-1 with TRBJ2-3, with D unresolved. The germline V gene has CDR1 MNHNS and CDR2 SASEGT. The CDR3 totals 15 residues. The ends were cut back, 0 bases at V and 3 bases at J, with 10 bases in the middle. In nucleotides, the CDR3 is TGTGCCAGCAGTGAAGCCATGGGTCCTACAGATACGCAGTATTTT. Translation: CASSEAMGPTDTQYF.

The chain joins TRBV3-1 to TRBJ1-2, with D uncertain. CDR3 size: 13 residues. Germline V lookup: CDR1 LGHDT, CDR2 YNNKEL (reference sequence). The V end was cut by 0 bases, the J end by 3 bases, with 5 bases between. Written as DNA, the CDR3 is TGTGCCAGCAGCCAAGAGATATACTATGGCTACACCTTC. It encodes CASSQEIYYGYTF.

This clonotype was found many times. V is TRBV6-5 and J is TRBJ2-7, with 11 bases aligning to TRBD2. CDR1 MNHEY and CDR2 SVGAGI come from the germline V gene. CDR3 size: 15 residues. V lost 6 bases, J lost 5 bases, and 9 bases stayed unmatched. The CDR3 DNA sequence: TGTGCCAGCAGATATAGCGGGAGGGTTCTCCACGAGCAGTACTTC. Translation gives CASRYSGRVLHEQYF.

This clonotype has a handful of counts. The rearrangement links TRBV2 to TRBJ2-3; D unclear. Per germline, CDR1 SNHLY and CDR2 FYNNEI. Trimming took off 6 bases at V and 2 bases at J, with 6 bases between the two ends. The CDR3 covers 12 residues. The CDR3 region is CASRFYTDTQYF. CDR3 coding DNA: TGTGCCAGCAGGTTCTACACAGATACGCAGTATTTT.

This clonotype was found a few times. The V call is TRBV7-8, the J call TRBJ1-3, with TRBD1 matching 10 bases. The CDR3 has 17 residues. With 2 bases clipped from V and 8 bases from J, the junction kept 12 bases outside the gene matches. Germline V gene lookup returns CDR1 SGHVS and CDR2 FQNEAQ. The CDR3 sequence is CASSLMGQGTWWDTIYF. As DNA, the CDR3 is TGTGCCAGCAGCTTAATGGGACAGGGGACTTGGTGGGACACCATATATTTT. The full variable domain, in which reference TRBV7-8 and TRBJ1-3 provide the parts outside the CDR3, is GAGVSQSPRYKVAKRGQDVALRCDPISGHVSLFWYQQALGQGPEFLTYFQNEAQLDKSGLPSDRFFAERPEGSVSTLKIQRTQQEDSAVYLCASSLMGQGTWWDTIYFGEGSWLTVV.

This clonotype has at least ten counts. This chain connects TRBV20-1 to TRBJ1-6; no firm D call. The CDR3 extends over 14 amino acids. Germline CDR1 is DFQATT and CDR2 is SNEGSKA (reference sequence). Trimming took off 2 bases at V and 0 bases at J, with 5 bases between the two ends. The CDR3 sequence is CSARKSSYNSPLHF. Written as DNA, the CDR3 is TGCAGTGCTAGAAAGAGCTCCTATAATTCACCCCTCCACTTT.

The chain links TRBV7-9 to TRBJ2-5; D call uncertain. V shed 11 bases and J shed 4 bases, with 8 bases lying between them. This CDR3 has 10 residues. Germline loops: CDR1 SEHNR, CDR2 FQNEAQ (reference sequence). The CDR3 sequence is CAGSAETQYF. The CDR3 coding sequence is TGTGCCGGGTCAGCAGAGACCCAGTACTTC.

This clonotype was found a few times. The chain uses TRBV15 and TRBJ2-1; 8 bases agree with TRBD1. Germline values: CDR1 LNHNV, CDR2 YYDKDF (reference sequence). This CDR3 has 16 residues. V was clipped by 1 base and J by 15 bases; unmatched bases: 17. The CDR3 region is CATSRAGTGRLRRPFF. In nucleotides, the CDR3 is TGTGCCACCAGCAGAGCAGGGACAGGTAGACTAAGGAGACCGTTCTTC.

This clonotype was counted between two and nine times. V usage is TRBV25-1 and J usage is TRBJ2-3, with D perhaps TRBD2 (6 bases). The CDR3 runs to 13 residues. The germline V gene has CDR1 MGHDK and CDR2 SYGVNS. The germline V and J ends were trimmed by 2 bases and 6 bases, with 9 bases remaining between them. The chain's CDR3 is CASSERLVDTQYF. The CDR3 DNA reads as TGTGCCAGCAGTGAAAGACTAGTGGATACGCAGTATTTT.

This sequence joins TRBV7-2 and TRBJ2-3; TRBD1 agrees at 12 bases. Germline V gives CDR1 SGHTA, CDR2 FQGNSA. The V gene end was trimmed by 5 bases and the J gene end by 4 bases; junction bases not matched to a gene: 10. This CDR3 comprises 17 residues. The CDR3 is CASSSDGTGGAADTQYF. CDR3 DNA: TGTGCCAGCAGCAGCGACGGGACAGGGGGCGCAGCAGATACGCAGTATTTT.

The CDR3 region is CASSRPGLPYEQYF. The CDR3 DNA sequence: TGTGCCAGCTCACGACCGGGACTCCCCTACGAGCAGTACTTC. This chain uses TRBV18 with TRBJ2-7; the D gene is possibly TRBD2 (6 bases). This CDR3 is 14 amino acids long. Trimming pared 4 bases from V and 2 bases from J, leaving 12 bases between. The germline gives CDR1 KGHSH, CDR2 LQKENI.

This clonotype was counted at least ten times. This sequence joins TRBV12-3 or TRBV12-4 and TRBJ2-3; 9 bases are a match to TRBD2. After removal of 5 bases from V and 2 bases from J, the junction contained 8 bases not matched to a gene. This CDR3 is built from 16 residues. DNA for the CDR3: TGTGCCAGCAGTGACTTACTAGCGGGTTCCACAGATACGCAGTATTTT. This codes for CASSDLLAGSTDTQYF.

This clonotype was recorded at least ten times. An end of the junction does not agree with germline; a read error may underlie this. This chain joins TRBV27 and TRBJ2-4; D is uncertain. The CDR3 is 9 amino acids. CDR1 is MNHEY and CDR2 is SMNVEV in the germline V gene (reference sequence). The chain's CDR3 is CASSLWLFF. The CDR3 coding sequence is TGTGCCAGCAGTTTATGGCTCTTCTTC.

The chain is built from TRBV21-1 and TRBJ1-6; TRBD1 is the table's D call, not checked against the DNA. TRBV21-1 corresponds to a pseudogene. The CDR3 runs 13 residues. The CDR3 DNA is TGTGCCAGCACTCGGGAACCGAATTCACCCCTCCACTTT. Its translation: CASTREPNSPLHF.

The chain links TRBV15 to TRBJ1-1; no clear D gene. This CDR3 comprises 14 residues. CDR1 is LNHNV, CDR2 YYDKDF, per germline (reference sequence). The V end lost 5 bases, the J end lost 1 base, and 11 bases lay between the germline ends. CDR3 in DNA: TGTGCCACCAGCTTCCGGAGACAGAACACTGAAGCTTTCTTT. Translation: CATSFRRQNTEAFF. The full variable domain, rest sourced from reference TRBV15 and TRBJ1-1, is DAMVIQNPRYQVTQFGKPVTLSCSQTLNHNVMYWYQQKSSQAPKLLFHYYDKDFNNEADTPDNFQSRRPNTSFCFLDIRSPGLGDTAMYLCATSFRRQNTEAFFGQGTRLTVV.

This clonotype occurred many times. The chain employs TRBV12-3 or TRBV12-4 and TRBJ1-2, with 9 bases fitting TRBD1. This CDR3 spans 16 amino acids. Germline trimming cut 5 bases from V and 8 bases from J; bases unmatched to any gene: 15. The CDR3 protein is CASSDRTGVLLEGYTF. The CDR3, as DNA: TGTGCCAGCAGTGACAGGACAGGGGTGTTATTGGAGGGCTACACCTTC.

This clonotype has just a few counts. The CDR3 DNA reads as TGTGCCAGCAGCCGCAGGGCGATGAGCACAGATACGCAGTATTTT. As protein: CASSRRAMSTDTQYF. The rearrangement links TRBV7-2 to TRBJ2-3; perhaps TRBD1 as D (5 bases). V was trimmed by 5 bases and J by 0 bases, leaving 12 bases between them. CDR1 and CDR2 from the germline V gene are SGHTA and FQGNSA. This CDR3 comprises 15 residues.

Only a few counts were recorded for this clonotype. V is TRBV6-2 or TRBV6-3 and J is TRBJ2-7, with TRBD2 identical over 10 bases. CDR1 MNHEY and CDR2 SVGEGT come from the germline V gene. The CDR3 covers 15 residues. After removal of 7 bases from V and 2 bases from J, the junction contained 8 bases not matched to a gene. The CDR3 protein is CASTLRGTSAYEQYF. In DNA form, the CDR3 reads TGTGCCAGCACCCTGCGGGGGACTAGCGCCTACGAGCAGTACTTC.

The gene calls are TRBV20-1 and TRBJ2-7, with 8 bases identical to TRBD2. Germline CDR1 is DFQATT and CDR2 is SNEGSKA (reference sequence). The CDR3 has 14 amino acids. V lost 2 bases to trimming and J lost 3 bases; unmatched junction nucleotides: 6. CDR3 sequence (DNA): TGCAGTGCTAGACAGAGCGGGGGATTCTACGAGCAGTACTTC. Translated, it gives CSARQSGGFYEQYF.

This clonotype was counted ten times or more. This rearrangement joins TRBV20-1 to TRBJ2-7, with 8 positions matching TRBD1. CDR1 and CDR2 from the germline V gene are DFQATT and SNEGSKA (reference sequence). The CDR3 loop spans 14 amino acids. Losses at the gene ends were 8 bases for V and 0 bases for J; bases not matched to a gene: 9. The CDR3 DNA follows: TGCAGTCCCACCCGACAGGGGAGCTCCTACGAGCAGTACTTC. As protein: CSPTRQGSSYEQYF.

This clonotype was counted between two and nine times. The chain is built from TRBV7-2 and TRBJ2-7, with D possibly matching TRBD2 (5 bases). The germline gives CDR1 SGHTA, CDR2 FQGNSA. This CDR3 has 13 amino acids. The ends were cut back, 7 bases at V and 6 bases at J, with 16 bases in the middle. The DNA for the CDR3 is TGTGCCAGCACGGGCGGGCCCCCGGGCGAGCAGTACTTC. Translation: CASTGGPPGEQYF.